Below, one T cell receptor beta chain is given with its context. Germline V lookup: CDR1 SGHDN, CDR2 FVKESK. The CDR3 spans 17 residues. Trimming cost V 8 bases and J 5 bases; bases outside gene matches: 16. This sample stems from a study of blood T cell repertoires in COVID-19. Overall study context: The cDNA or gDNA used as material had been derived from T cells, B-cell-depleted T cells, or PBMCs.

Seattle patients were enrolled while actively infected and followed longitudinally. Per the original data handling: Counts of nucleated cells, estimated from reference gene primer amplification, were obtained. Some clones are missing from TCRdb's copy, which holds only in-frame ones; the method was immunoSEQ multiplex PCR. The V and J calls and clone size come from that table; D and trimming were worked out from the DNA. This repertoire shows fewer than 200,000 clones, less than 90% found once; its top ten account for about 7.1%. The sample taken for sequencing was peripheral blood. This receptor was taken from a woman in her 70s with COVID-19, enrolled during active disease. This chain links TRBV14 with TRBJ2-1; 9 bases agree with TRBD1. In DNA form, the CDR3 reads TGTGCCAGCTCACGGGGTGCCGGGACAGGGATGGACAATGAGCAGTTCTTC. It specifies CASSRGAGTGMDNEQFF.